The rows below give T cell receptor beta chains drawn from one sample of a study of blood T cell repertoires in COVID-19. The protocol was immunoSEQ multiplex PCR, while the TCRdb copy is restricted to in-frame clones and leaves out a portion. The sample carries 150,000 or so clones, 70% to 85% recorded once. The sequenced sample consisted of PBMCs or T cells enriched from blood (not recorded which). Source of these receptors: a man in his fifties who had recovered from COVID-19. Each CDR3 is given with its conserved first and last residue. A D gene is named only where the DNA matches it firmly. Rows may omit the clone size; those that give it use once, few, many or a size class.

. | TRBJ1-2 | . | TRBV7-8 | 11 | CASSQFKGKNF | TGTGCCAGCAGCCAATTCAAGGGGAAGAACTTC
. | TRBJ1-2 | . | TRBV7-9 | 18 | CASSLGGGTTDPGYGYTF | TGTGCCAGCAGCTTAGGGGGGGGGACAACGGACCCGGGATATGGCTACACCTTC
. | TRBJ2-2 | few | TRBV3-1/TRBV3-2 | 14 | CASSQDRGTGELFF | TGTGCCAGCAGCCAAGACCGCGGCACCGGGGAGCTGTTTTTT
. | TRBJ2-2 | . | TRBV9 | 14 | CASSVSYEAGELFF | TGTGCCAGCAGCGTTTCATACGAGGCCGGGGAGCTGTTTTTT
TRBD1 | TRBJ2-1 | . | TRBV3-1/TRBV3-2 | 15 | CASSQGQGVVNEQFF | TGTGCCAGCAGCCAAGGACAGGGGGTTGTCAATGAGCAGTTCTTC
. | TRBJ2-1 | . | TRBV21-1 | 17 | CASSSYPGGRWYNEQFF | TGTGCCAGCAGCTCTTACCCCGGGGGGCGGTGGTACAATGAGCAGTTCTTC
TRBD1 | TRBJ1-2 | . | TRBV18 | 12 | CASSGTGHMWTF | TGTGCCAGCTCAGGGACAGGACATATGTGGACCTTC
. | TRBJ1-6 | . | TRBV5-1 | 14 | CASSAAQGRSPLHF | TGCGCCAGCAGCGCAGCACAGGGAAGGTCACCCCTCCACTTT
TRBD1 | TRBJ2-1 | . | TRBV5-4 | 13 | CASSLTGDNEQFF | TGTGCCAGCAGCTTAACAGGGGACAATGAGCAGTTCTTC
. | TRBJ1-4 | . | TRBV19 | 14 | CATGSGVISEKLFF | TGTGCCACGGGCAGCGGAGTCATCAGTGAAAAACTGTTTTTT
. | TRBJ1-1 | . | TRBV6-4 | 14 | CASSAQPGLGSAFF | TGTGCCAGCAGTGCCCAACCAGGACTTGGATCCGCTTTCTTT
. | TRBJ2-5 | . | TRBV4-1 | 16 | CASSQDGDARQETQYF | TGCGCCAGCAGCCAAGACGGGGATGCGCGCCAAGAGACCCAGTACTTC
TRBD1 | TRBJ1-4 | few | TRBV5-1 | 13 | CASSSFQGARLFF | TGCGCCAGCAGCTCCTTCCAGGGGGCGAGACTGTTTTTT
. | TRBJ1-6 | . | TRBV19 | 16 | CASSAQAQGGNSPLHF | TGTGCCAGTAGTGCCCAAGCCCAGGGAGGGAATTCACCCCTCCACTTT
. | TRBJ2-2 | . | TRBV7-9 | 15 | CASSARAANTGELFF | TGTGCCAGCAGCGCCCGAGCGGCGAACACCGGGGAGCTGTTTTTT
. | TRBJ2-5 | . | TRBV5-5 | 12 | CASSPEVRTQYF | TGTGCCAGCAGCCCCGAGGTCCGGACCCAGTACTTC
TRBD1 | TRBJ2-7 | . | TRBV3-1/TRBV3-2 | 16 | CASSLLGQGSSYEQYF | TGTGCCAGCAGCCTCCTGGGACAGGGTTCCTCCTACGAGCAGTACTTC
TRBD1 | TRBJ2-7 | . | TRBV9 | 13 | CASSDRTGAEQYF | TGTGCCAGCAGCGACCGGACAGGGGCCGAGCAGTACTTC
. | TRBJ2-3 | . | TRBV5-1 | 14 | CASSQLSGADTQYF | TGCGCCAGCAGCCAACTTTCCGGGGCAGATACGCAGTATTTT
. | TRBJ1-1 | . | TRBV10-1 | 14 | CASRGTYRVTEAFF | TGCGCCAGCAGGGGTACATACAGGGTCACTGAAGCTTTCTTT
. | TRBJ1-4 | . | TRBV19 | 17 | CASSTDRGITTNEKLFF | TGTGCCAGTAGTACGGACAGAGGGATAACAACTAATGAAAAACTGTTTTTT
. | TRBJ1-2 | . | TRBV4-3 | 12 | CASSQDLEGRSF | TGCGCCAGCAGCCAAGATCTTGAGGGCAGGTCCTTC
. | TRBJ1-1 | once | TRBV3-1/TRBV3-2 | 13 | CASSQGRGTEAFF | TGTGCCAGCAGCCAGGGCCGGGGCACTGAAGCTTTCTTT
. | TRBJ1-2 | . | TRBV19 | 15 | CASSMPPGTDYGYTF | TGTGCCAGTAGTATGCCCCCCGGGACTGACTATGGCTACACCTTC
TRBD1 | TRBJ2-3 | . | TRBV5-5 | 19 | CASSGLGTVNPLYTDTQYF | TGTGCCAGCAGCGGACTCGGGACAGTCAATCCTTTGTACACAGATACGCAGTATTTT
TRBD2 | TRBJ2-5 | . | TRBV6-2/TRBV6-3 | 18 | CASSPGLIAGGIAETQYF | TGTGCCAGCAGTCCAGGACTGATAGCGGGGGGGATCGCGGAGACCCAGTACTTC
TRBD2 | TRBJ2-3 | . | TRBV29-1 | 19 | CSDPGSLCGLAGGGDTQYF | TGCAGCGACCCGGGTTCCCTCTGTGGACTAGCGGGGGGGGGAGATACGCAGTATTTT
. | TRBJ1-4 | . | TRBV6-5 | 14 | CASSYDGENEKLFF | TGTGCCAGCAGTTACGACGGGGAGAATGAAAAACTGTTTTTT
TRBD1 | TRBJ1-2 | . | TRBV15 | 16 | CATSRDQGAPNYGYTF | TGTGCCACCAGCAGAGATCAGGGGGCACCTAACTATGGCTACACCTTC
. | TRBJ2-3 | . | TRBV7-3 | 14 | CASSLGGASDTQYF | TGTGCCAGCAGCTTAGGGGGGGCCTCAGATACGCAGTATTTT
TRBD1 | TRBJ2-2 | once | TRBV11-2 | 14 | CASSVNRGPGELFF | TGTGCCAGCAGCGTAAACAGGGGCCCCGGGGAGCTGTTTTTT
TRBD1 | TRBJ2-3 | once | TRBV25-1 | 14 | CASSETGRVGTQYF | TGTGCCAGCAGTGAGACAGGGAGAGTTGGTACGCAGTATTTT
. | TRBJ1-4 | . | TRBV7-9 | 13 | CASSRGQLEKLFF | TGTGCCAGCTCGAGGGGACAACTGGAAAAACTGTTTTTT
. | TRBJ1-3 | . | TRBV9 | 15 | CASSVGGGMGNTIYF | TGTGCCAGCAGCGTAGGTGGAGGGATGGGAAACACCATATATTTT
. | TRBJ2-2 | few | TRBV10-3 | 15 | CAISPGKPGTGELFF | TGTGCCATCAGCCCAGGGAAACCAGGCACCGGGGAGCTGTTTTTT
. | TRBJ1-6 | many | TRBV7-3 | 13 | CASSLEANSPLHF | TGTGCCAGCAGCTTAGAAGCAAATTCACCCCTCCACTTT
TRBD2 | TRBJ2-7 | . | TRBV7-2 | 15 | CASSLGLAGTYEQYF | TGTGCCAGCAGCTTGGGACTAGCGGGGACTTACGAGCAGTACTTC
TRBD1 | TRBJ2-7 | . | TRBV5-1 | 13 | CASSPGTAYEQYF | TGCGCCAGCAGCCCCGGGACAGCCTACGAGCAGTACTTC
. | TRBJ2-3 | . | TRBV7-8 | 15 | CASSLELRSTDTQYF | TGTGCCAGCAGCTTAGAGTTGCGTAGCACAGATACGCAGTATTTT
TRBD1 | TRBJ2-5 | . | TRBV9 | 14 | CASSVGTVQETQYF | TGTGCCAGCAGCGTTGGGACAGTGCAAGAGACCCAGTACTTC
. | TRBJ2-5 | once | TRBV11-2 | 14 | CASSPMGREETQYF | TGTGCCAGCAGCCCAATGGGCAGGGAAGAGACCCAGTACTTC
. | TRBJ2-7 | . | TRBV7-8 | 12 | CASSLGRVEQYF | TGTGCCAGCAGCTTAGGCAGGGTCGAGCAGTACTTC
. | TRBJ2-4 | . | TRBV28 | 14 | CASSFPGAKNIQYF | TGTGCCAGCAGTTTCCCAGGGGCCAAAAACATTCAGTACTTC
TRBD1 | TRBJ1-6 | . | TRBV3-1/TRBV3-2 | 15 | CASSQVGTANSPLHF | TGTGCCAGCAGCCAAGTGGGGACAGCTAATTCACCCCTCCACTTT
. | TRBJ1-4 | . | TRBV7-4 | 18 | CASSLAWTAGPTNEKLFF | TGTGCCAGCAGCTTAGCGTGGACTGCGGGGCCAACTAATGAAAAACTGTTTTTT